The present T cell receptor (beta chain) was sequenced within a study of T cell responses to AZD1222 COVID-19 vaccine. Broader study findings: A rise in Spike-specific TCR breadth and depth followed two AZD1222 doses. Nearly half of unique spike-specific TCRs reportedly avoided B.1.351 and B.1.1.7 mutated regions.

Concerning this clone itself: Its antigen is still unknown.

TCRdb's table, derived via immunoSEQ multiplex PCR, lists solely in-frame clones and lacks some. Among about 170,000 clones listed, roughly 92% were seen once. V lost 8 bases and J lost 10; bases outside the gene matches: 6. Germline lookup yields CDR1 MNHEY and CDR2 SVGAGI. This CDR3 is 12 amino acids long. The J gene is TRBJ1-1, the V gene TRBV6-5; 11 bases line up with TRBD1. The sample consisted of peripheral blood, taken on day 0 of AZD1222 vaccination. The receptor was isolated from an adult in good health. CDR3 DNA: TGTGCCAGCTGCCGGGACAGGGGGGCAGCTTTCTTT. It yields the protein CASCRDRGAAFF.